This TCR beta chain was sequenced during a study of blood T cell repertoires in COVID-19. Looking at the study overall: The study drew acute and convalescent COVID-19 samples from the United States, Italy and Spain.

This CDR3 is 13 amino acids long. Per the germline V gene, CDR1 is SQVTM and CDR2 is ANQGSEA. Trimming pared 5 bases from V and 1 base from J, leaving 11 bases between. Original handling: Amplification from reference gene primers served as the basis for estimated nucleated cell counts. TCRdb's copy holds only in-frame clones and misses some; the assay was immunoSEQ multiplex PCR. V and J calls and clone size come straight from that table; D and trimming were deduced from the DNA. The sample has fewer than 250,000 clones, 87% seen once. Everyone who took part was roughly 18 to 89 years old, and they came from 24 US areas. Participant-given clinical history determined each cohort assignment. As for this clone: Other DNA variants within this sample encode the same CDR3.

The sample consisted of PBMCs or T cells enriched from blood (not recorded which). The chain couples TRBV29-1 to TRBJ1-1; D is perhaps TRBD1 (5 bases). The source is a woman in her 30s with acute COVID-19. Here the CDR3 DNA reads TGCAGCGTTTCCCTCAGGGAGAACACTGAAGCTTTCTTT. Protein: CSVSLRENTEAFF. The whole variable domain, filled in from reference TRBV29-1 and TRBJ1-1, reads SAVISQKPSRDICQRGTSLTIQCQVDSQVTMMFWYRQQPGQSLTLIATANQGSEATYESGFVIDKFPISRPNLTFSTLTVSNMSPEDSSIYLCSVSLRENTEAFFGQGTRLTVV.